This record covers a single TCR beta chain. The antigen is unknown. TCRdb keeps only in-frame clones here, not all; method: immunoSEQ multiplex PCR. This table has about 130,000 clones, 90% to 95% appearing once. The data were obtained in a study of T cell responses to AZD1222 COVID-19 vaccine. Study information: Second doses that came at about 4 or about 12 weeks were put together. Findings and caveats of the study: Spike-specific TCR repertoires showed rising breadth and depth after two AZD1222 doses.

The sample consisted of peripheral blood, taken on day 0 of AZD1222 vaccination. The TCR originated in an adult in good health.

DNA of the CDR3: TGTGCCAGCCCCCTTCCCGGGCCTCTACCCTACGAGCAGTACTTC. Translation gives CASPLPGPLPYEQYF. This chain joins TRBV11-3 and TRBJ2-7; no definite D call. V gave up 8 bases and J gave up 2 bases, with 19 bases separating them. Germline CDR1 and CDR2: SGHNT and YENEEA. This CDR3 contains 15 residues.